This T cell receptor beta chain is from a study of a mutant IDH1 vaccine in newly diagnosed glioma. Turning to the study itself: Eight vaccinations were given in weeks 1, 3, 5, 7, 11, 15, 19 and 23. Treatment recipients were roughly 62% male and about 40% female, and their mean age was around 40 years. Study-wide results and limits: Among top peripheral T cell clonotypes, changes seemed unrelated to pseudoprogression.

Trimming shortened V by 4 bases and J by 13 bases, and 16 bases separated the two germline ends. The CDR3 length is 13 residues. Germline lookup yields CDR1 LNHNV and CDR2 YYDKDF (reference sequence). A word on this clone: Its cognate antigen is unknown.

The time point was: week 11, during vaccination. Vaccination used 300 ug of mutant IDH1 20-mer peptide per dose, with topical imiquimod. Sequencing was performed with immunoSEQ multiplex PCR; in TCRdb, only in-frame clones are kept and a portion is missing. The sample has tens of thousands of clones, around 85% seen once. This receptor was taken from a woman between 50 and 59 years old with glioma. The chain recombines TRBV15 with TRBJ1-4; D remains ambiguous. The sequencing used PBMCs, collected from a glioma patient whose treatment included an IDH1 peptide vaccine. The chain's CDR3 is CATSKADLSGLFF. CDR3 DNA sequence: TGTGCCACCAGCAAAGCTGACTTATCTGGACTGTTTTTT.